A selection of T cell receptor beta chains follows, all from one sample in a study of blood T cell repertoires in COVID-19. Generated by immunoSEQ multiplex PCR, the TCRdb table keeps only in-frame clones and is missing some. Among approximately 110,000 clones listed, over 65% were seen once. The sequencing sample was made of peripheral blood. The receptors stem from a woman between 35 and 50 years old with acute or convalescent COVID-19. Both conserved end residues are part of each CDR3. The D gene is left open where the match is weak. Clone size, where shown, is once, few, many, or a class for clones that have expanded.

D gene: .; J gene: TRBJ1-6; clone size: .; V gene: TRBV2; CDR3 DNA: TGTGCCAGCAGTGAAGACACAGGGAAAAATTCACCCCTCCACTTT; CDR3 protein: CASSEDTGKNSPLHF
D gene: TRBD2; J gene: TRBJ2-1; clone size: .; V gene: TRBV7-2; CDR3 DNA: TGTGCCAGCAGCTTATCACTAGCGGGGGGGCAGGATGAGCAGTTCTTC; CDR3 protein: CASSLSLAGGQDEQFF
D gene: .; J gene: TRBJ1-6; clone size: .; V gene: TRBV5-1; CDR3 DNA: TGCGCCAGCAGCTTGGACCTCAGGCTCGGTAGGAGGATCCACTTT; CDR3 protein: CASSLDLRLGRRIHF
D gene: .; J gene: TRBJ1-3; clone size: .; V gene: TRBV5-8; CDR3 DNA: TGTGCCAGCAGCTCTAGACCCTACTCTGGAAACACCATATATTTT; CDR3 protein: CASSSRPYSGNTIYF
D gene: TRBD1; J gene: TRBJ1-4; clone size: once; V gene: TRBV4-1; CDR3 DNA: TGCGCCAGCAGCCGCGGACAGGGGGCGAGCAACTATGAAAAACTGTTTTTT; CDR3 protein: CASSRGQGASNYEKLFF
D gene: TRBD2; J gene: TRBJ2-7; clone size: .; V gene: TRBV2; CDR3 DNA: TGTGCCAGCAGTGTAACTAGCGGGACCTACGAGCAGTACTTC; CDR3 protein: CASSVTSGTYEQYF
D gene: .; J gene: TRBJ1-1; clone size: .; V gene: TRBV7-2; CDR3 DNA: TGTGCCAGCAGCAGGCCGGGGCGGGGAGAGGCTGAAGCTTTCTTT; CDR3 protein: CASSRPGRGEAEAFF
D gene: .; J gene: TRBJ2-7; clone size: .; V gene: TRBV27; CDR3 DNA: TGTGCCAGCAGTGTTCAAAAACTCTCGGGGAGCGAGCAGTACTTC; CDR3 protein: CASSVQKLSGSEQYF
D gene: .; J gene: TRBJ1-1; clone size: .; V gene: TRBV5-4; CDR3 DNA: TGTGCCAGCAGCTTGGTTGGCACCCACACTGAAGCTTTCTTT; CDR3 protein: CASSLVGTHTEAFF
D gene: TRBD1; J gene: TRBJ2-7; clone size: .; V gene: TRBV23-1; CDR3 DNA: TGCGCCAGCAGTCAATCGCGGCAGGGGGCGTTCTCCTTCTACGAGCAGTACTTC; CDR3 protein: CASSQSRQGAFSFYEQYF
D gene: .; J gene: TRBJ1-1; clone size: .; V gene: TRBV25-1; CDR3 DNA: TGTGCCAGCAGCGGACAGATGAACACTGAAGCTTTCTTT; CDR3 protein: CASSGQMNTEAFF
D gene: TRBD1; J gene: TRBJ2-7; clone size: .; V gene: TRBV7-2; CDR3 DNA: TGTGCCAGCCAAGAGAGACAGGGCAACGAGCAGTACTTC; CDR3 protein: CASQERQGNEQYF
D gene: .; J gene: TRBJ1-3; clone size: few; V gene: TRBV9; CDR3 DNA: TGTGCCAGCAGCGTAGGGGCCCAGGGCTCTCGAAACACCATATATTTT; CDR3 protein: CASSVGAQGSRNTIYF
D gene: TRBD1; J gene: TRBJ2-5; clone size: once; V gene: TRBV12-3/TRBV12-4; CDR3 DNA: TGTGCCAGCACCTCAGGGGGCGCGAAGACCCAGTACTTC; CDR3 protein: CASTSGGAKTQYF
D gene: TRBD1; J gene: TRBJ1-1; clone size: .; V gene: TRBV29-1; CDR3 DNA: TGCAGCGCCCCAGGGGGTATCGGGATCACTGAAGCTTTCTTT; CDR3 protein: CSAPGGIGITEAFF
D gene: TRBD1; J gene: TRBJ1-1; clone size: .; V gene: TRBV6-5; CDR3 DNA: TGTGCCAGCAGTTATCTTAGGTCAGGGGGGAACACTGAAGCTTTCTTT; CDR3 protein: CASSYLRSGGNTEAFF
D gene: TRBD1; J gene: TRBJ2-1; clone size: .; V gene: TRBV10-2; CDR3 DNA: TGCGCCAGCAGTGAAGGGACAGGGGCATCCCTTGAGCAGTTCTTC; CDR3 protein: CASSEGTGASLEQFF
D gene: .; J gene: TRBJ2-3; clone size: .; V gene: TRBV5-1; CDR3 DNA: TGCGCCAGCAGCTTGGGACTAGGAATTCCCCTCACGCAGTATTTT; CDR3 protein: CASSLGLGIPLTQYF
D gene: .; J gene: TRBJ1-3; clone size: .; V gene: TRBV19; CDR3 DNA: TGTGCCAGTAGGAGACTTTCACCCTCTGGAAACACCATATATTTT; CDR3 protein: CASRRLSPSGNTIYF
D gene: .; J gene: TRBJ1-1; clone size: few; V gene: TRBV7-2; CDR3 DNA: TGTGCCAGCAGCTTAGCACCCAGGCAGAACACTGAAGCTTTCTTT; CDR3 protein: CASSLAPRQNTEAFF
D gene: .; J gene: TRBJ2-1; clone size: once; V gene: TRBV10-1; CDR3 DNA: TGCGCCACCCAAAGTCAGAGGTCCACCTACAATGAGCAGTTCTTC; CDR3 protein: CATQSQRSTYNEQFF
D gene: TRBD1; J gene: TRBJ2-2; clone size: .; V gene: TRBV11-1; CDR3 DNA: TGTGCCAGCAGTTCCAGGACAGGGATATACACCGGGGAGCTGTTTTTT; CDR3 protein: CASSSRTGIYTGELFF
D gene: .; J gene: TRBJ1-2; clone size: .; V gene: TRBV5-6; CDR3 DNA: TGTGCCAGCAGCTTGGCCGGGGAGGACTATGGCTACACCTTC; CDR3 protein: CASSLAGEDYGYTF
D gene: TRBD1; J gene: TRBJ1-5; clone size: .; V gene: TRBV7-2; CDR3 DNA: TGTGCCAGCAGCCAAAGGACAGGGGCCTTGGGCAATCAGCCCCAGCATTTT; CDR3 protein: CASSQRTGALGNQPQHF
D gene: .; J gene: TRBJ2-2; clone size: .; V gene: TRBV19; CDR3 DNA: TGTGCCAGTAGTATAAGTGGGGCCTCCGGGGAGCTGTTTTTT; CDR3 protein: CASSISGASGELFF
D gene: .; J gene: TRBJ2-7; clone size: .; V gene: TRBV19; CDR3 DNA: TGTGCCAGTAGTAGGGCAGGGCTCCGGGACGAGCAGTACTTC; CDR3 protein: CASSRAGLRDEQYF
D gene: .; J gene: TRBJ2-3; clone size: once; V gene: TRBV24-1; CDR3 DNA: TGTGCCACCAGTCGCCGGACTACCCCTAGCACAGATACGCAGTATTTT; CDR3 protein: CATSRRTTPSTDTQYF
D gene: .; J gene: TRBJ1-1; clone size: .; V gene: TRBV4-3; CDR3 DNA: TGCGCCAGCAGCCCAGGGGTAGGGTTCACTGAAGCTTTCTTT; CDR3 protein: CASSPGVGFTEAFF
D gene: .; J gene: TRBJ2-4; clone size: .; V gene: TRBV27; CDR3 DNA: TGTGCCAGCAGTTTATCATATCAGGGTACCAAAAACATTCAGTACTTC; CDR3 protein: CASSLSYQGTKNIQYF
D gene: .; J gene: TRBJ1-1; clone size: .; V gene: TRBV4-1; CDR3 DNA: TGCGCCAGCAGCCAACCTAACGGAAGATCGGACACAAGCACTGAAGCTTTCTTT; CDR3 protein: CASSQPNGRSDTSTEAFF
D gene: TRBD1; J gene: TRBJ1-2; clone size: .; V gene: TRBV6-6; CDR3 DNA: TGTGCCAGCAGTCAGACAGGGGGCAGGGGTGGCTACACCTTC; CDR3 protein: CASSQTGGRGGYTF
D gene: .; J gene: TRBJ2-6; clone size: .; V gene: TRBV2; CDR3 DNA: TGTGCCGGTGGGCAGGGTGGGGCCAACGTCCTGACTTTC; CDR3 protein: CAGGQGGANVLTF
D gene: TRBD1; J gene: TRBJ1-2; clone size: .; V gene: TRBV6-1; CDR3 DNA: TGTGCCAGCAGTGAAAGGACAGGGCCCAACTATGGCTACACCTTC; CDR3 protein: CASSERTGPNYGYTF
D gene: TRBD1; J gene: TRBJ1-5; clone size: .; V gene: TRBV6-2/TRBV6-3; CDR3 DNA: TGTGCCAGCAGTTACTCATCCGGGACAGGGTCGCGTCAGCCCCAGCATTTT; CDR3 protein: CASSYSSGTGSRQPQHF
D gene: .; J gene: TRBJ2-7; clone size: .; V gene: TRBV7-2; CDR3 DNA: TGTGCCAGCAGTTCGGGTTTCCCCTACGAGCAGTACTTC; CDR3 protein: CASSSGFPYEQYF
D gene: .; J gene: TRBJ1-5; clone size: .; V gene: TRBV30; CDR3 DNA: TGTGCCTGGGGATCGGGGGGCCCTCAGCCCCAGCATTTT; CDR3 protein: CAWGSGGPQPQHF
D gene: TRBD1; J gene: TRBJ1-2; clone size: .; V gene: TRBV19; CDR3 DNA: TGTGCCAGTAGTCGACAGGGTCCCGCCTATGGCTACACCTTC; CDR3 protein: CASSRQGPAYGYTF
D gene: TRBD1; J gene: TRBJ2-1; clone size: .; V gene: TRBV3-1/TRBV3-2; CDR3 DNA: TGTGCCAGCAGCCGGGGACAGGGGTTCTACAATGAGCAGTTCTTC; CDR3 protein: CASSRGQGFYNEQFF
D gene: TRBD1; J gene: TRBJ1-1; clone size: few; V gene: TRBV25-1; CDR3 DNA: TGTGCCAGCAGTGGATGGACAGGGCGAGTCCCTGAAGCTTTCTTT; CDR3 protein: CASSGWTGRVPEAFF
D gene: TRBD2; J gene: TRBJ2-1; clone size: .; V gene: TRBV9; CDR3 DNA: TGTGCCAGCAGCGGCGGACTAGGGAATGAGCAGTTCTTC; CDR3 protein: CASSGGLGNEQFF
D gene: .; J gene: TRBJ1-1; clone size: .; V gene: TRBV9; CDR3 DNA: TGTGCCAGCAGCCCCCGACTGGGATACGGGGGAGCTTTCTTT; CDR3 protein: CASSPRLGYGGAFF